Here is one TCR beta chain with its context. Its specificity is not known. The data originate from a study of blood T cells in healthy people across ages. Study-wide context: When template switching was applied, about one barcoded beta molecule was captured per two T cells. Overall study findings and caveats: Unsorted PBMC material precluded a definitive naive versus antigen-experienced comparison. More naive CD4+ cells and higher diversity were found in long-lived than in aged donors.

Sample-barcoded 5' priming and a J-beta primer mix drove a second PCR of 7 to 11 cycles. TCRdb called the 5' RACE reads again in MiXCR, with one record for every CDR3 protein. The table includes around 800,000 distinct CDR3 sequences, 55% to 65% detected once. V gave up 4 bases and J gave up 2 bases, with 12 bases separating them. CDR1 is SGHDN, CDR2 FVKESK, per germline. This CDR3 contains 16 residues. V usage is TRBV14 and J usage is TRBJ2-6, with TRBD1 as a possible D gene (5 bases). This clonotype originated in a man aged 25 to 45 in good health. Sequencing was done on a sample of blood. The CDR3 loop reads CASSPFYRTGANVLTF. The DNA of the CDR3 is TGTGCCAGCAGCCCCTTTTACAGGACTGGGGCCAACGTCCTGACTTTC.